This entry concerns a single T cell receptor beta chain. The clone's antigen remains unknown. No base quality values were provided; no much bigger clone lies one nucleotide off. Libraries came from PCR. Sequencing was carried out with an Illumina HiSeq 4000. The TCR beta-chain CDR3 region of each patient was profiled by high-throughput sequencing. The published analysis was carried out like this. Drawing on CDR3 differences between clinicopathological groups, the researchers built a classifier meant to tell apart patients with distant-metastatic papillary thyroid cancer. The Shannon index was used to assess repertoire diversity, and the Morisita-Horn index was used to assess tumor-blood repertoire similarity. The public reads were quality trimmed at Q25 with fastp and then assembled into clones with MiXCR by TCRdb, keeping productive beta chains. TCRdb assigned the V and J calls; the authors' analysis was not used. The sample records about 18,000 clones, 30% to 40% of which are singletons. Together, the top ten hold roughly 18% of the sample.

The sample comes from a study of metastatic and nonmetastatic thyroid tumors (dated by TCRdb to the early 2020s). Regarding the study in general: Repertoires from peripheral blood and from tumor or nodule tissue samples of malignant and benign thyroid patients were compared. General conclusions and limits of the study: In both blood and tumor samples, malignant tumors were reported to have significantly higher TCR beta diversity than benign nodules.

No patient had received any treatment before thyroid surgery. Using T-cell receptor beta sequencing, the study looked back at clinical samples from patients collected from the early 2010s to the late 2010s. Sequences DFQATT (CDR1) and SNEGSKA (CDR2) are obtained from the germline V gene (reference sequence). Trimming takes 4 bases from V and 4 bases from J, and the germline ends sit 9 bases apart. Counted from cysteine to phenylalanine, this CDR3 has 12 amino acids. Just CDR3 DNA is preserved here, 36 bases in frame from base 1. The chain is encoded by TRBV20-1 joined to TRBJ2-3; the D gene lacks a confident call. The clonotype originates from a female donor with papillary thyroid cancer or a benign thyroid nodule (not recorded which). Some clones in this sample may be carry-over from other donors' samples. The material sequenced was tumor tissue. In nucleotide form, the sequence is TGCAGTGCTATCGGCTGGGCAGATACGCAGTATTTT. The resulting protein is CSAIGWADTQYF.